The entry below gives a single T cell receptor beta chain sequence along with its context. This entry comes from a study of blood T cell repertoires in COVID-19. Across the whole study: Collection of acute and convalescent COVID-19 samples took place in the United States, Italy and Spain.

Losses at the gene ends were 7 bases for V and 6 bases for J; bases not matched to a gene: 11. This CDR3 contains 15 residues. CDR1 and CDR2 (germline): MDHEN, SYDVKM. How the authors handled the data: How many nucleated cells were present was estimated from reference gene primer amplification. Assay: immunoSEQ multiplex PCR; the TCRdb copy retains only in-frame clones and omits some. That table gives V, J and clone size, and the DNA gave D and trimming. Among 200,000 to 250,000 clones, 75% to 85% were seen once, and the ten largest hold 6.5% to 9%. This receptor was identified in a woman between 45 and 60 years old with acute or convalescent COVID-19. The chain carries TRBV28 and TRBJ2-1; 8 bases line up with TRBD1. The sample consisted of peripheral blood. The CDR3 bases are TGTGCCAGCATACCAGGGGGCGGGTTGGGCAATGAGCAGTTCTTC. As protein: CASIPGGGLGNEQFF.